The 5 T cell receptor beta chains presented below share a single source sample, sequenced in a study of blood T cells in healthy people across ages (dated by TCRdb to between 2014 and 2017). Libraries were prepared through 5' RACE. The listed sequencing device is Illumina HiSeq 2500. The second PCR ran for about 7 to 11 cycles and used a J-beta primer mix along with a sample-barcoded 5' primer. In TCRdb, the public reads were trimmed at Q25 with fastp and aligned with MiXCR, with productive beta chains retained. Here each entry gathers all rows of one CDR3 protein and keeps the most common genes and DNA. The sample table records roughly 1.4 million distinct CDR3 sequences; 55% to 75% of these occur just once. The ten largest clones represent over 5% of the sample. The sequenced sample was blood. These receptors were taken from a man between 18 and 35 years old in good health.

This chain's CDR3 is CASIRGDRVVFSGNTIYF. In DNA, the CDR3 is TGTGCCAGCATTCGGGGGGACCGGGTCGTATTCTCTGGAAACACCATATATTTT. V is TRBV2 and J is TRBJ1-3; a weak D match, TRBD1 (5 bases). Deletions cut 7 bases from V and 0 bases from J, with 22 bases between. This CDR3 has 18 amino acids. The germline V gene has CDR1 SNHLY and CDR2 FYNNEI.

Written as DNA, the CDR3 is TGCGCGACCTGCACACCGGGACCAACGAACACTGAAGCTTTCTTT. This codes for CATCTPGPTNTEAFF. The genes are TRBV23-1 and TRBJ1-1; D might be TRBD1 (5 bases). TRBV23-1 is recorded as an ORF, its role being uncertain. This CDR3 has 15 amino acids.

The chain links TRBV4-1 to TRBJ1-5; TRBD1 aligns across 10 bases. Germline CDR1 reads MGHRA; CDR2 reads YSYEKL. V shed 4 bases, J shed 6 bases, and the junction held 6 bases outside the gene matches. The CDR3 runs 15 residues. The chain's CDR3 is CASSPPGQGTQPQHF. Written as DNA, the CDR3 is TGCGCCAGCAGCCCACCGGGACAGGGGACTCAGCCCCAGCATTTT.

This clonotype was counted a few times. This rearrangement joins TRBV6-6 to TRBJ2-3; 7 bases align to TRBD2. Trimming at V came to 2 bases and at J to 2 bases, leaving 4 bases not matched to a gene. Germline V gene lookup returns CDR1 MNHNY and CDR2 SVGAGI (reference sequence). CDR3 size: 15 residues. The CDR3 region has the DNA TGTGCCAGCAGTTACCTGCGGGGGTACACAGATACGCAGTATTTT. This codes for CASSYLRGYTDTQYF.

This clonotype was found a few times. V usage is TRBV20-1 and J usage is TRBJ2-7; D possibly matches TRBD1 or TRBD2 (5 bases each). The ends were cut back, 6 bases at V and 0 bases at J, with 12 bases in the middle. The germline CDR1 and CDR2 sequences are DFQATT and SNEGSKA (reference sequence). This CDR3 has 13 residues. CDR3 sequence (DNA): TGCAGTGCCATCCTGGGACGCTCCTACGAGCAGTACTTC. Translating it yields CSAILGRSYEQYF.